Below are 26 T cell receptor beta chains sequenced from a single sample in a study of esophageal squamous cell carcinoma under preoperative chemotherapy. TCRdb reanalysed the PCR reads using MiXCR and keeps one entry per CDR3 protein. The table lists some 18,000 distinct CDR3 sequences, approximately 44% of them singletons. The time point denotes: after preoperative PTX-NDP chemotherapy. Sampling was performed from a patient given preoperative chemotherapy. Source of these receptors: a human donor with esophageal squamous cell carcinoma. The donor label of this sample is uncertain.

Of note for this clonotype: Sequence at one end of the junction differs from germline and may be a read error. CDR3 sequence (DNA): TGTGCCAGCAGCTTACTAGCGGGAGGGACCGGGACGCTGTATTTT. This translates into CASSLLAGGTGTLYF. V gene TRBV7-2 combines with J gene TRBJ2-3; the match to TRBD2 covers 12 bases. Looked up from germline, CDR1 is SGHTA and CDR2 is FQGNSA. CDR3 length: 15 residues. Combining the CDR3 with reference TRBV7-2 and TRBJ2-3 gives the whole variable domain GAGVSQSPSNKVTEKGKDVELRCDPISGHTALYWYRQSLGQGLEFLIYFQGNSAPDKSGLPSDRFSAERTGGSVSTLTIQRTQQEDSAVYLCASSLLAGGTGTLYFGPGTRLTVL.

The chain joins TRBV6-5 to TRBJ2-4; tentatively, D is TRBD1 (6 bases). The J call is uncertain, as TRBJ2-1 better fits the DNA end. CDR1 MNHEY and CDR2 SVGAGI come from the germline V gene. CDR3 size: 16 residues. In DNA form, the CDR3 reads TGTGCCAGCAGTTCTCCCTTTAGGGGGAGTCGGAATGAGCAGTTCTTC. It is translated as CASSSPFRGSRNEQFF.

The chain combines TRBV3-1 with TRBJ2-5; 7 bases are a match to TRBD1. The CDR3 loop spans 14 amino acids. V lost 6 bases, J lost 2 bases, and 6 bases stayed unmatched. Germline loops: CDR1 LGHDT, CDR2 YNNKEL (reference sequence). The CDR3 loop reads CASRWDSSQETQYF. CDR3 DNA sequence: TGTGCCAGCAGGTGGGACAGTTCTCAAGAGACCCAGTACTTC.

This clonotype has a count of ten or more. This rearrangement joins TRBV7-2 to TRBJ2-1; 12 bases fit TRBD2. V was clipped by 5 bases and J by 4 bases; unmatched bases: 6. Germline loops: CDR1 SGHTA, CDR2 FQGNSA. This CDR3 is built from 16 residues. The CDR3: CASSPLAGGRYNEQFF. The CDR3 DNA reads TGTGCCAGCAGCCCGCTAGCGGGAGGGAGATACAATGAGCAGTTCTTC.

With respect to this clonotype: This may be a read error: a much more frequent sequence differs by one nucleotide. The chain is built from TRBV27 and TRBJ2-7; D gene unclear. The assigned J gene may be wrong: the sequence end matches TRBJ2-1 better. Looked up from germline, CDR1 is MNHEY and CDR2 is SMNVEV (reference sequence). CDR3 size: 13 residues. CDR3 sequence (DNA): TGTGCCAGCAGTTTGGTCGGATCCTACGAGCAGTTCTTC. It encodes CASSLVGSYEQFF.

Details on this clonotype: Since no conserved phenylalanine or tryptophan closes the CDR3, a read error is the likely cause. The limits of the CDR3 on the DNA are not certain, so only TCRdb's listed CDR3 is given. The J gene is TRBJ2-5, the V gene TRBV7-2. Germline-derived CDR1 and CDR2 are SGHTA and FQGNSA. The CDR3 sequence runs 11 residues, both termini included. The CDR3 reads CASSPAETQFS.

This clonotype was counted many times. This rearrangement joins TRBV7-2 to TRBJ2-5; D not certain. The CDR3 sequence is 12 residues long. V was pared by 4 bases and J by 5 bases, with 8 bases between. Looked up from germline, CDR1 is SGHTA and CDR2 is FQGNSA. CDR3 in amino acids: CASSSQRETQYF. The CDR3 nucleotides read TGTGCCAGCAGCTCCCAAAGGGAGACCCAGTACTTC.

This clonotype occurred many times. The CDR3 loop is CASSPTGTRQETQYF. The DNA of the CDR3 is TGTGCCAGCAGCCCCACCGGGACCCGCCAAGAGACCCAGTACTTC. The J gene is TRBJ2-5, the V gene TRBV7-6; D may match TRBD1 or TRBD2 (5 bases each). The germline V and J ends were trimmed by 5 bases and 1 base, with 14 bases remaining between them. The CDR3 covers 15 residues. Germline CDR1 and CDR2: SGHVS and FNYEAQ.

This clonotype was counted at least ten times. The chain carries TRBV6-1 and TRBJ1-1; 7 bases map to TRBD1. This CDR3 comprises 14 residues. V was pared by 5 bases and J by 0 bases, with 3 bases of the junction left unmatched. The germline gives CDR1 MNHNS, CDR2 SASEGT. The CDR3 loop is CASSQQGLNTEAFF. The CDR3 region has the DNA TGTGCCAGCAGTCAACAGGGGTTGAACACTGAAGCTTTCTTT.

Worth noting for this clonotype: Without the conserved terminal phenylalanine or tryptophan, this CDR3 likely stems from a read error. The DNA is omitted, as the CDR3 cannot be located on it reliably, and the CDR3 follows TCRdb's listing. This chain uses TRBV7-2 with TRBJ2-5. The length of the CDR3 is 12 amino acids, counting both ends. Germline V gives CDR1 SGHTA, CDR2 FQGNSA. CDR3 residues: CASEQNQETRHS.

The V call is TRBV12-3 or TRBV12-4, the J call TRBJ2-1; TRBD2 matches at 10 bases. The length of the CDR3 is 14 residues. V lost 5 bases, J lost 3 bases, and 1 base stayed unmatched. The CDR3 DNA reads TGTGCCAGCAGTCGGACTAGCGGCTACAATGAGCAGTTCTTC. Its protein is CASSRTSGYNEQFF.

This chain joins TRBV28 and TRBJ2-1; TRBD2 matches at 11 bases. Germline trimming cut 7 bases from V and 7 bases from J; bases unmatched to any gene: 12. The CDR3 is 16 amino acids. CDR1 is MDHEN and CDR2 is SYDVKM in the germline V gene. CDR3 protein: CASTPLRLAGGNEQFF. CDR3 DNA sequence: TGTGCCAGCACCCCCTTAAGGCTAGCGGGGGGTAATGAGCAGTTCTTC.

This clonotype was found a few times. The chain couples TRBV7-8 to TRBJ2-7; D is undetermined. The CDR3 totals 13 residues. The ends were cut back, 5 bases at V and 6 bases at J, with 14 bases in the middle. Germline V gives CDR1 SGHVS, CDR2 FQNEAQ. CDR3 in amino acids: CASSLSQGREQYF. Written as DNA, the CDR3 is TGTGCCAGCAGCCTCTCACAAGGGCGCGAGCAGTACTTC.

This clonotype has ten or more counts. Just one base apart from a much larger clone, this may be a read error. V gene TRBV27 combines with J gene TRBJ2-5; 12 bases agree with TRBD1. Looked up from germline, CDR1 is MNHEY and CDR2 is SMNVEV (reference sequence). Trimming removed 6 bases from V and 11 bases from J; junction bases left unmatched: 19. The CDR3 is 17 amino acids. Here the CDR3 reads CASRPGTGGRRGNEQYF. Here the CDR3 DNA reads TGTGCCAGCAGGCCCGGGACAGGGGGCAGGAGGGGCAATGAGCAGTACTTC.

This clonotype was observed once. One base away lies a much larger clone, so this may be a sequencing read error. The V gene is TRBV7-2, the J gene TRBJ2-1, with 9 bases identical to TRBD2. This CDR3 contains 17 residues. Germline V gene sequence: CDR1 SGHTA, CDR2 FQGNSA. Unmatched junction bases numbered 6, after V lost 0 bases and J lost 3 bases. The CDR3 DNA follows: TGTGCCAGCAGCTTAGCGCCAGCGGGAGGCTGCTACAATGAGCAGTTCTTC. Protein sequence: CASSLAPAGGCYNEQFF. Using reference TRBV7-2 and TRBJ2-1 for the parts outside the CDR3, the full variable domain is GAGVSQSPSNKVTEKGKDVELRCDPISGHTALYWYRQSLGQGLEFLIYFQGNSAPDKSGLPSDRFSAERTGGSVSTLTIQRTQQEDSAVYLCASSLAPAGGCYNEQFFGPGTRLTVL.

The genes are TRBV10-2 and TRBJ2-1, with 11 bases that match TRBD1. This CDR3 contains 13 residues. J was trimmed by 4 bases and V by 8 bases; bases with no gene match: 1. CDR1 is WSHSY and CDR2 is SAAADI in the germline V gene. CDR3 residues: CASGTGGYNEQFF. For the CDR3, the DNA is TGCGCCAGCGGGACAGGGGGTTACAATGAGCAGTTCTTC.

This clonotype was counted a few times. The chain employs TRBV6-1 and TRBJ2-5; D might be TRBD2 (5 bases). This CDR3 has 13 residues. Germline V gene data show CDR1 as MNHNS and CDR2 as SASEGT. Trimming stripped 6 bases from V and 3 bases from J, with 11 bases between. Here the CDR3 reads CASSRRAEETQYF. CDR3 in DNA: TGTGCCAGCAGCCGGCGGGCAGAAGAGACCCAGTACTTC.

The rearrangement joins TRBV6-1 to TRBJ2-2; 8 bases fit TRBD1. V shed 6 bases, J shed 5 bases, and the junction held 2 bases outside the gene matches. The CDR3 is 13 amino acids. The germline V gene encodes CDR1 MNHNS and CDR2 SASEGT. The CDR3 sequence is CASRTGVTGELFF. CDR3 bases: TGTGCCAGCAGGACAGGGGTGACCGGGGAGCTGTTTTTT.

The V gene is TRBV30, the J gene TRBJ2-3; 9 bases map to TRBD1. The J segment lost 3 bases and the V segment lost 2 bases, leaving 3 bases of the junction unmatched. The CDR3 sequence is 14 residues long. CDR1 is GTSNPN and CDR2 is SVGIG in the germline V gene (reference sequence). The CDR3 protein is CAWSLGQGTDTQYF. The DNA of the CDR3 is TGTGCCTGGAGTCTCGGACAGGGGACAGATACGCAGTATTTT.

This clonotype turned up a few times. V usage is TRBV7-8 and J usage is TRBJ2-7; D possibly corresponds to TRBD2 (5 bases). Germline V gene data show CDR1 as SGHVS and CDR2 as FQNEAQ. Trimming took 1 base from V and 2 from J, leaving 12 bases between them. This CDR3 has 15 amino acids. The CDR3 sequence is CASSLDSDYTYEQYF. Here the CDR3 DNA reads TGTGCCAGCAGCTTAGACTCCGACTACACCTACGAGCAGTACTTC. Looking up the rest from reference TRBV7-8 and TRBJ2-7 gives the full variable domain: GAGVSQSPRYKVAKRGQDVALRCDPISGHVSLFWYQQALGQGPEFLTYFQNEAQLDKSGLPSDRFFAERPEGSVSTLKIQRTQQEDSAVYLCASSLDSDYTYEQYFGPGTRLTVT.

This clonotype has a count of ten or more. The V and J genes are TRBV7-7 and TRBJ2-1, with 10 positions matching TRBD2. The CDR3 is 22 residues long. CDR1 and CDR2 from the germline V gene are SSHAT and FNYEAQ (reference sequence). V lost 1 base, J lost 0 bases, and 18 bases stayed unmatched. The DNA of the CDR3 is TGTGCCAGCAGCTTAGGATCGGGTAGAGCGGGAGGGGCGGGGAGCTCCTACAATGAGCAGTTCTTC. As protein: CASSLGSGRAGGAGSSYNEQFF.

The rearrangement joins TRBV6-2 or TRBV6-3 to TRBJ2-3; D unresolved. The CDR3 loop spans 15 amino acids. The germline V and J ends were trimmed by 3 bases and 3 bases, with 13 bases remaining between them. Germline CDR1 is MNHEY and CDR2 is SVGEGT. CDR3 in DNA: TGTGCCAGCAGTTATCCGGAAAAAGGGACAGATACGCAGTATTTT. Protein sequence: CASSYPEKGTDTQYF.

In its sample, this clonotype is medium-sized. V and J are TRBV12-3 or TRBV12-4 and TRBJ2-2, with D perhaps TRBD2 (6 bases). The V end lost 3 bases, the J end lost 3 bases, and 8 bases lay between the germline ends. The CDR3 has 14 residues. This CDR3 is CASSFGGDTGELFF. Here the CDR3 DNA reads TGTGCCAGCAGTTTCGGAGGGGACACCGGGGAGCTGTTTTTT.

The genes are TRBV7-8 and TRBJ2-5; 12 positions match TRBD2. V was clipped by 5 bases and J by 3 bases; unmatched bases: 10. The CDR3 is 17 amino acids. Germline V gives CDR1 SGHVS, CDR2 FQNEAQ. CDR3 residues: CASSPGRTSGNEETQYF. The CDR3 DNA reads as TGTGCCAGCAGCCCGGGGAGGACTAGCGGGAACGAAGAGACCCAGTACTTC.

The chain carries TRBV12-3 or TRBV12-4 and TRBJ1-5, with unresolved D. This CDR3 comprises 15 residues. Trimming removed 2 bases from V and 1 base from J, with 9 bases in between. The chain's CDR3 is CASSLRQASNQPQHF. As DNA, the CDR3 is TGTGCCAGCAGTTTAAGGCAGGCGAGCAATCAGCCCCAGCATTTT.

This clonotype showed up just once. The chain is built from TRBV7-3 and TRBJ2-5, with 9 positions matching TRBD2. The V gene's germline CDR1 is SGHTA and CDR2 FQGTGA. CDR3 length: 15 amino acids. Unmatched junction bases numbered 16, after V lost 6 bases and J lost 11 bases. The DNA for the CDR3 is TGTGCCAGCAGTTTACTAGCGGGCAAATACAATGAGCAGTACTTC. The encoded protein is CASSLLAGKYNEQYF. The whole variable domain, filled in from reference TRBV7-3 and TRBJ2-5, reads GAGVSQTPSNKVTEKGKYVELRCDPISGHTALYWYRQSLGQGPEFLIYFQGTGAADDSGLPNDRFFAVRPEGSVSTLKIQRTERGDSAVYLCASSLLAGKYNEQYFGPGTRLLVL.